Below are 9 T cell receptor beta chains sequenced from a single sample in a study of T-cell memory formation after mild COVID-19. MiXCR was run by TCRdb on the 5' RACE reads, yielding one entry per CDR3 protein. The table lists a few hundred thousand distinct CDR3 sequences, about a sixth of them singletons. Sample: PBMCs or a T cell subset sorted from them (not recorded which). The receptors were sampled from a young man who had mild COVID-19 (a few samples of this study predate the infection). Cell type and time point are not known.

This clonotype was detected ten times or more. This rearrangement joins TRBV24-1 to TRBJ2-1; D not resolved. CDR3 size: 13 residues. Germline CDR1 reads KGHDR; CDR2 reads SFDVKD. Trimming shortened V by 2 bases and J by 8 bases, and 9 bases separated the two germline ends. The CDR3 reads CATSDSDLYEQFF. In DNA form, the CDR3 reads TGTGCCACCAGTGATTCCGATCTTTATGAGCAGTTCTTC.

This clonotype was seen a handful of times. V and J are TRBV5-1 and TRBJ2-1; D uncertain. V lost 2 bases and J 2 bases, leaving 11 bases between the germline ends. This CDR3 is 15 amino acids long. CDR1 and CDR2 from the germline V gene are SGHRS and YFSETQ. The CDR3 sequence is CASSFAVLAYNEQFF. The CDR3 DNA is TGCGCCAGCAGCTTTGCGGTGTTGGCCTACAATGAGCAGTTCTTC.

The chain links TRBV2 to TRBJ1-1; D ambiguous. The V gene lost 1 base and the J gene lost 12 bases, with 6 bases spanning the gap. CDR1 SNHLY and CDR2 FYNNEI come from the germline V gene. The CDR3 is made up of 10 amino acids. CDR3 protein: CASSEGSTFF. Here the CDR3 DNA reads TGTGCCAGCAGTGAAGGTTCGACTTTCTTT.

CDR3 DNA sequence: TGTGCCAGCAGTTTATCCTCAGGGGTACAGCCCCAGCATTTT. Encoded protein: CASSLSSGVQPQHF. The gene calls are TRBV6-2 or TRBV6-3 and TRBJ1-5, with D possibly matching TRBD1 (6 bases). V was clipped by 4 bases and J by 7 bases, with 14 bases between them. The CDR3 has 14 amino acids. Germline assignment: CDR1 MNHEY and CDR2 SVGEGT.

The CDR3 protein is CASRPGQNYGYTF. CDR3 in DNA: TGTGCCAGCAGACCCGGACAGAACTATGGCTACACCTTC. The V and J genes are TRBV28 and TRBJ1-2; D is possibly TRBD1 (6 bases). CDR3 length: 13 amino acids. Germline CDR1 MDHEN, CDR2 SYDVKM. The ends were cut back, 6 bases at V and 2 bases at J, with 10 bases in the middle.

The CDR3 spells CASSQGGRQDNVLTF. The CDR3, as DNA: TGTGCCAGCAGCCAAGGAGGGCGACAGGACAACGTCCTGACTTTC. The chain carries TRBV3-1 and TRBJ2-6, with a tentative D call TRBD1 (6 bases). The CDR3 is 15 residues long. The V gene lost 1 base and the J gene lost 9 bases, with 13 bases spanning the gap. Germline V gene sequence: CDR1 LGHDT, CDR2 YNNKEL (reference sequence).

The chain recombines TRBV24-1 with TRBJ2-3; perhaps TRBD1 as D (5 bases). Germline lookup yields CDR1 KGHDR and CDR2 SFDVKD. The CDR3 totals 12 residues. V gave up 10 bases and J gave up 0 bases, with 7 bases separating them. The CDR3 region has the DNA TGTGCCACTCAGGGAAGCACAGATACGCAGTATTTT. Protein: CATQGSTDTQYF.

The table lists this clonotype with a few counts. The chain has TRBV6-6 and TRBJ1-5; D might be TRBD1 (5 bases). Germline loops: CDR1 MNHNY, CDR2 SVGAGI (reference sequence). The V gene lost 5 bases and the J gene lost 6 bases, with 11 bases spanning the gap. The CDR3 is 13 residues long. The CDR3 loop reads CASSQAGVQPQHF. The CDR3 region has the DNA TGTGCCAGCAGTCAAGCGGGGGTTCAGCCCCAGCATTTT.

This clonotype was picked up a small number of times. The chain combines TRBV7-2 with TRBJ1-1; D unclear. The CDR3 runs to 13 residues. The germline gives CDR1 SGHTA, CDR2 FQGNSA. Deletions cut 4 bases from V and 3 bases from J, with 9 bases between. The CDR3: CASSSSRDTEAFF. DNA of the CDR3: TGTGCCAGCAGCTCGTCCCGTGACACTGAAGCTTTCTTT.